This T cell receptor (beta chain) stems from a study of human CD8 memory T cell subsets. Concerning this clonotype: The antigen remains undetermined.

Preparation of the TCR beta libraries relied on UMI-labeled 5' RACE. Reprocessing the 5' RACE reads, TCRdb reports a single entry for every CDR3 protein and omits DNA. The listing contains approximately 10,000 distinct CDR3 sequences. General observations from the study: The Chao1 estimates suggested that precursor exhausted T cells were less diverse than stem-like memory T cells. The sequencing covered T cell receptor beta chains alone. Clonotypes that made up the stem-like memory T cell repertoire overlapped minimally with the precursor exhausted T cell repertoire.

Progenitor exhausted-like CD8+ memory cells (TPEX) were CCR7+ PD-1+ TIGIT+. It was from duplicate vials of roughly 160,000 sorted CD8+ T cells per subset that RNA came. The CDR3 contains 13 residues. The germline gives CDR1 SEHNR, CDR2 FQNEAQ (reference sequence). The chain combines TRBV7-9 with TRBJ1-1. This clonotype originated in a human donor in good health. The source material was CD8+ T cells from PBMCs. CDR3 region: CASSFLLNTEAFF.